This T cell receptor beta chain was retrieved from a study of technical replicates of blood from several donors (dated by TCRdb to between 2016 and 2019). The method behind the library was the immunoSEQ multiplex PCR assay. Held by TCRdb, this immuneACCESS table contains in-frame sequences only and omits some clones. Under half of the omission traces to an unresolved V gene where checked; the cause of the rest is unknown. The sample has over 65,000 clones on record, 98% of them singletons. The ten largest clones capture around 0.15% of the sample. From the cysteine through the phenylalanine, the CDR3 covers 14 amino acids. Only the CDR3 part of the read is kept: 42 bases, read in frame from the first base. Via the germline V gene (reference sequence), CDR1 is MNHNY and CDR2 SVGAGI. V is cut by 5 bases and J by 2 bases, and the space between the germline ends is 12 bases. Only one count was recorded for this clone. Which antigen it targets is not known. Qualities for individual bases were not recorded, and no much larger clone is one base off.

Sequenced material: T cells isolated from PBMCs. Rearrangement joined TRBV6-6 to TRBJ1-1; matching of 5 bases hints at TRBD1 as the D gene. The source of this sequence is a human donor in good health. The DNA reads TGTGCCAGCAGTCCCAGGGTAGAAAACACTGAAGCTTTCTTT. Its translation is CASSPRVENTEAFF.